The text below deals with one T cell receptor beta chain. As handled by the study authors: Estimation of nucleated cell counts was performed using reference gene primer amplification. The assay was immunoSEQ multiplex PCR, and TCRdb's table has in-frame clones only and misses some. The DNA gave D and trimming, while V, J and clone size come from that table. This table has 75,000 to 95,000 clones, approximately 89% appearing once. The trim removed 5 bases at V and 6 bases at J, leaving 7 bases unmatched. The CDR3 contains 15 residues. The germline V gene encodes CDR1 KGHDR and CDR2 SFDVKD. This entry comes from a study of blood T cell repertoires in COVID-19. At the level of the study: Donors in the United States, Italy and Spain gave samples during acute or convalescent COVID-19. T cells, B-cell-depleted T cells, or PBMCs supplied cDNA or gDNA.

The source material was peripheral blood. The chain links TRBV24-1 to TRBJ2-2, with 8 bases that match TRBD1. The TCR originated in a man aged 50-60 years with active COVID-19. This CDR3 is CATSARTGLSGELFF. The CDR3 region has the DNA TGTGCCACCAGTGCTCGGACAGGGTTGTCCGGGGAGCTGTTTTTT.